The entry below gives a single TCR beta chain sequence along with its context. Its antigen is currently unknown. The method was immunoSEQ multiplex PCR; TCRdb's version includes in-frame clones alone and lacks a portion of them. There are about 47,000 clones in the sample; approximately 90% occur only once, and over 4% lies in the top ten. The sample belongs to a study of PD-1 blockade in classical Hodgkin lymphoma. Study observations and caveats: Compared with healthy donors, newly diagnosed patients reportedly showed lower baseline TCR diversity. With respect to the repertoire differences, their causes, possibly disease activity or prior therapy, remain undefined.

The CDR3 is made up of 14 amino acids. Stated time point: newly diagnosed, previously untreated cHL patient sample. Sequenced sample: peripheral blood mononuclear cells (PBMCs). This sequence originates from a human donor with classical Hodgkin lymphoma. V usage is TRBV21-1 and J usage is TRBJ1-5. TRBV21-1 represents a pseudogene. CDR3 sequence: CASSPWYSNQPQHF. In nucleotides, the CDR3 is TGTGCCAGCAGCCCTTGGTATAGCAATCAGCCCCAGCATTTT.